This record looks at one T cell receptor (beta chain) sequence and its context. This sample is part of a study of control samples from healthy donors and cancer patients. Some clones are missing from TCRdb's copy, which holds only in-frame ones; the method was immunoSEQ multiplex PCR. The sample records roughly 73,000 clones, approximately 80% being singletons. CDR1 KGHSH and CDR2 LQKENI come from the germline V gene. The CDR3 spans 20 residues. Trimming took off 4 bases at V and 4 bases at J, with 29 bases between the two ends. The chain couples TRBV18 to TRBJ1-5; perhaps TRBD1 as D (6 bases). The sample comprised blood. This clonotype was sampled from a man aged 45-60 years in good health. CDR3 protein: CASSLWPRTALTFSNQPQHF. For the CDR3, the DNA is TGTGCCAGCTCACTCTGGCCTAGGACAGCCCTCACCTTTTCAAATCAGCCCCAGCATTTT. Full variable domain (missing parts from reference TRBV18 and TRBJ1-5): NAGVMQNPRHLVRRRGQEARLRCSPMKGHSHVYWYRQLPEEGLKFMVYLQKENIIDESGMPKERFSAEFPKEGPSILRIQQVVRGDSAAYFCASSLWPRTALTFSNQPQHFGDGTRLSIL.